A selection of T cell receptor beta chains follows, all from one sample in a study of CD4+ T cells in melanoma. Sequencing was performed with immunoSEQ multiplex PCR; in TCRdb, only in-frame clones are kept and a portion is missing. The table includes over 100,000 clones, approximately 92% detected once. The sample taken for sequencing was peripheral blood. The receptors were gathered from a human donor with melanoma. Both conserved end residues are part of each CDR3. Fields, in order: D gene, J gene, clone size, CDR3 length, V gene, CDR3 DNA, CDR3 protein. The D gene is left open where the match is weak. Not every row has a clone size; where given, it reads once, few, many or a size class.

TRBD1	TRBJ2-7	NA	16	TRBV5-5	TGTGCCAGCAGCCGAAAATGGGACAGGAGCTTTTACGAGCAGTACTTC	CASSRKWDRSFYEQYF
TRBD1	TRBJ2-1	NA	15	TRBV7-8	TGTGCCAGCAGCTTGGGGGGGACAGGGGGCAATGAGCAGTTCTTC	CASSLGGTGGNEQFF
NA	TRBJ1-5	NA	14	TRBV28	TGTGCCAGCAGTTCCCAGGGGCGCAATCAGCCCCAGCATTTT	CASSSQGRNQPQHF
NA	TRBJ2-5	NA	13	TRBV7-6	TGTGCCAGCAGCTCCCCGCTCGGAGAGACCCAGTACTTC	CASSSPLGETQYF
TRBD1	TRBJ1-2	NA	13	TRBV5-5	TGTGCCAGCAGCTTACAGGGGGCGTATGGCTACACCTTC	CASSLQGAYGYTF
NA	TRBJ2-1	NA	15	TRBV2	TGTGCCAGCAGTGTGTCGTACGGGGAGAACAATGAGCAGTTCTTC	CASSVSYGENNEQFF
NA	TRBJ2-2	NA	16	TRBV5-1	TGCGCCAGCAGCCAAAACAGGGAACCGAACACCGGGGAGCTGTTTTTT	CASSQNREPNTGELFF
NA	TRBJ2-1	NA	14	TRBV7-9	TGTGCCAGCAGCCCCCCGCGTTTCGAGGAAGGGCAGTTCTTC	CASSPPRFEEGQFF
TRBD2	TRBJ2-1	NA	15	TRBV5-3	TGTGCCAGAAGCTTCCCGGGACTAGCGGGAGGTGAGCAGTTCTTC	CARSFPGLAGGEQFF
TRBD1	TRBJ1-5	NA	15	TRBV18	TGTGCCAGCTCACCACCTTCGACAGGGACTTCCCCCCAGCATTTT	CASSPPSTGTSPQHF
NA	TRBJ1-3	once	15	TRBV28	TGTGCCAGCAGTTTGCCCAGCAGCTCTGGAAACACCATATATTTT	CASSLPSSSGNTIYF
NA	TRBJ1-1	NA	14	TRBV2	TGTGCCAGCAGTGAAATGGGGGGGAACACTGAAGCTTTCTTT	CASSEMGGNTEAFF
NA	TRBJ1-4	once	12	TRBV15	TGTGCCACCAGCAGAGTCGGGGAAAAACTGTTTTTT	CATSRVGEKLFF
TRBD1	TRBJ2-3	NA	16	TRBV11-3	TGTGCCAGCAGCTACGGGACAGACCCTAGCACAGATACGCAGTATTTT	CASSYGTDPSTDTQYF
NA	TRBJ2-1	NA	15	TRBV6-1	TGTGCCAGCAGTGAAGGCGTACAGGAATACAATGAGCAGTTCTTC	CASSEGVQEYNEQFF
NA	TRBJ1-3	NA	15	TRBV6-5	TGTGCCAGCAGTTACAGGAGCTCGGCTGGAAACACCATATATTTT	CASSYRSSAGNTIYF
NA	TRBJ1-2	NA	13	TRBV6-6	TGTGCCAGCTCCACTCCGGGGTCGGGCGGCTACACCTTC	CASSTPGSGGYTF
NA	TRBJ2-5	NA	15	TRBV11-2	TGTGCCAGCACCCCCCTCAATAGCGCCAAAGAGACCCAGTACTTC	CASTPLNSAKETQYF
TRBD2	TRBJ2-5	NA	17	TRBV5-1	TGCGCCAGCAGCTTGGCCTCTAGCGGGAGGGGCGGAGAGACCCAGTACTTC	CASSLASSGRGGETQYF
NA	TRBJ2-5	NA	14	TRBV5-1	TGCGCCAGCAGCGCTACAGGGGCGGGGGAGACCCAGTACTTC	CASSATGAGETQYF
NA	TRBJ1-2	NA	13	TRBV4-1	TGCGCCAGCAGCCAAGTTGGTAACTATGGCTACACCTTC	CASSQVGNYGYTF
NA	TRBJ2-3	NA	14	TRBV9	TGTGCCAGCAGCGTAGGACGTTCGGTAGATACGCAGTATTTT	CASSVGRSVDTQYF
TRBD1	TRBJ2-3	NA	15	TRBV2	TGTGCCAGCAGTGTCTGGACAGGGTCCACAGATACGCAGTATTTT	CASSVWTGSTDTQYF